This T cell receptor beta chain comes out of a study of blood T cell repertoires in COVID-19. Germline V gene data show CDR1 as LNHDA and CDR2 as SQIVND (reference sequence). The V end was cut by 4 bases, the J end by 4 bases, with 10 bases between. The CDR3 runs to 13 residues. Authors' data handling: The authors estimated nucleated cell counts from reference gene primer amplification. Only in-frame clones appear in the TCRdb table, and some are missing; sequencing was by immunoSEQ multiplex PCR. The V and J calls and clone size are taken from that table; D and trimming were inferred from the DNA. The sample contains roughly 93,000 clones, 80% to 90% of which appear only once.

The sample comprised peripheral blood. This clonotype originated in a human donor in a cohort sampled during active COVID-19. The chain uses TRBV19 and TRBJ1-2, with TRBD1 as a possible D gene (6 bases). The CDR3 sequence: CASSTDRSYGYTF. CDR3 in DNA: TGTGCCAGTAGTACCGACAGGTCCTATGGCTACACCTTC.